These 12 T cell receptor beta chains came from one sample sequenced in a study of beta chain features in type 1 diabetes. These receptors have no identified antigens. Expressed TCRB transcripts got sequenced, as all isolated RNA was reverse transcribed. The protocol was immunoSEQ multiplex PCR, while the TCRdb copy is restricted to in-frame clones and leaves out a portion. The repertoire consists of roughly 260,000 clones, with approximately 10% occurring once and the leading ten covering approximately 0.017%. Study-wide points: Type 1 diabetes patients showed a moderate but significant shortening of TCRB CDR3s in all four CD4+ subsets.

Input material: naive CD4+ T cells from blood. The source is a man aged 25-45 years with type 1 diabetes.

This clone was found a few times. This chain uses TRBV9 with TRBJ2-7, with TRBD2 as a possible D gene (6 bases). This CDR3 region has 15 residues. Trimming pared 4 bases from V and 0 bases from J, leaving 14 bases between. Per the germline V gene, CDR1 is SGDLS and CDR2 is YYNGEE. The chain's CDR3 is CASSKGGLSSYEQYF. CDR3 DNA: TGTGCCAGCAGCAAAGGAGGGCTCAGCTCCTACGAGCAGTACTTC.

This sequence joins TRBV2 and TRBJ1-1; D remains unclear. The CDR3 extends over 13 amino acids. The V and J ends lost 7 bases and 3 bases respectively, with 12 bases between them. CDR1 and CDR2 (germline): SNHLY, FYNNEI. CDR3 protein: CASTGLKYTEAFF. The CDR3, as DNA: TGTGCCAGCACAGGACTTAAGTACACTGAAGCTTTCTTT.

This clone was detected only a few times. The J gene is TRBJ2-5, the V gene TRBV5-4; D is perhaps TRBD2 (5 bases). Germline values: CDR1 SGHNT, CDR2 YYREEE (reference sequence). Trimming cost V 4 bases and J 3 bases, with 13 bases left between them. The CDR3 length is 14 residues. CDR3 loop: CASSGGTREETQYF. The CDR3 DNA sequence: TGTGCCAGCAGCGGCGGAACTAGGGAAGAGACCCAGTACTTC.

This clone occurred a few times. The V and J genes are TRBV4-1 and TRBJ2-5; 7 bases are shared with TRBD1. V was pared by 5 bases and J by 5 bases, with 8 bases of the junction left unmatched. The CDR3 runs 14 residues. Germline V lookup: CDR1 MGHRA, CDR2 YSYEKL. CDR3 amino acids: CASSAPATGETQYF. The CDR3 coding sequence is TGCGCCAGCAGCGCCCCCGCGACAGGGGAGACCCAGTACTTC.

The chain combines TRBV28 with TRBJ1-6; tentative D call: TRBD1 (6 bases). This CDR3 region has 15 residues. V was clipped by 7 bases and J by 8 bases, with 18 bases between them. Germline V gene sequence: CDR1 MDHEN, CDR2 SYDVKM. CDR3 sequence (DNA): TGTGCCAGCACCCTAGGGGGTCAGGGGTATTCACCCCTCCACTTT. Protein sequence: CASTLGGQGYSPLHF.

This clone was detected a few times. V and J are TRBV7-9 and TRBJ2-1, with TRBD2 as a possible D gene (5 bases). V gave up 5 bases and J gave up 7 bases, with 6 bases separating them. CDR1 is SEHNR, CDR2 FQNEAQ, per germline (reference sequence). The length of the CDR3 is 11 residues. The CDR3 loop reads CASSRGNEQFF. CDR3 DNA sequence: TGTGCCAGCAGCCGAGGGAATGAGCAGTTCTTC.

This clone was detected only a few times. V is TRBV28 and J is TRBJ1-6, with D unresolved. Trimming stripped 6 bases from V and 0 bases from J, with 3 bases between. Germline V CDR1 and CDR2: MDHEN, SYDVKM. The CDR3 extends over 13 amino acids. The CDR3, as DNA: TGTGCCAGCAGGCGCTCCTATAATTCACCCCTCCACTTT. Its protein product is CASRRSYNSPLHF.

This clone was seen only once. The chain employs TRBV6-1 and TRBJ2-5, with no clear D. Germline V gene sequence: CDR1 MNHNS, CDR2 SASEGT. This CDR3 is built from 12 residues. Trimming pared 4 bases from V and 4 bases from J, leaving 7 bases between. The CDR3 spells CASSAPSETQYF. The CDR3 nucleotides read TGTGCCAGCAGTGCCCCGTCAGAGACCCAGTACTTC.

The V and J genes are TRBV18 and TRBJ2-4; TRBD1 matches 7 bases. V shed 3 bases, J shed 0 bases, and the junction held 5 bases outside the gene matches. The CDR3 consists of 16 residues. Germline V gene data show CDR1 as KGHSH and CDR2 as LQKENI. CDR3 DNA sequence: TGTGCCAGCTCACCCCAGGGACAGCTAGCCAAAAACATTCAGTACTTC. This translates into CASSPQGQLAKNIQYF.

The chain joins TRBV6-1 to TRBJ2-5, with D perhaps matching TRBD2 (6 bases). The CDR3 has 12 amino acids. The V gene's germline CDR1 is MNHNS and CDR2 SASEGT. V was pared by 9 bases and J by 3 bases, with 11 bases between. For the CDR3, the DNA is TGTGCCAGTTGGGCTAGCGAAGAGACCCAGTACTTC. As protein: CASWASEETQYF.

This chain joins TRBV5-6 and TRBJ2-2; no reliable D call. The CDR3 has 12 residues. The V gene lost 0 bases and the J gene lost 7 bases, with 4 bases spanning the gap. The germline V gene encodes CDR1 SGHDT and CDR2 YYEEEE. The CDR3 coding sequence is TGTGCCAGCAGCTTGGACGGCGGGGAGCTGTTTTTT. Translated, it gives CASSLDGGELFF.

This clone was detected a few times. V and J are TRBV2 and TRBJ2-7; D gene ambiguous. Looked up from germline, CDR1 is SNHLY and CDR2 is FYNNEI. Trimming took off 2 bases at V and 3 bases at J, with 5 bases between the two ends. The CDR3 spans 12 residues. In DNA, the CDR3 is TGTGCCAGCAGTGAACTCCTCTACGAGCAGTACTTC. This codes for CASSELLYEQYF.